These 21 T cell receptor beta chains share one sample of origin, sequenced in a study of identical twins. MiXCR, applied by TCRdb to the 5' RACE reads, yields one record per CDR3 protein. The table has approximately 240,000 distinct CDR3 sequences, more than 13% seen once. The sample was memory (CD45RO+) T cells sorted from blood. These receptors came from a woman aged 18-29 years in good health.

This clonotype was found a few times. V gene TRBV18 combines with J gene TRBJ2-1, with a possible D match to TRBD1 (6 bases). This CDR3 region has 16 residues. CDR1 is KGHSH and CDR2 is LQKENI in the germline V gene. The V end was cut by 3 bases, the J end by 2 bases, with 14 bases between. This CDR3 reads CASSPGDKLTYNEQFF. CDR3 nucleotide sequence: TGTGCCAGCTCACCCGGGGACAAACTAACCTACAATGAGCAGTTCTTC.

The gene calls are TRBV20-1 and TRBJ2-7; 8 bases line up with TRBD2. The CDR3 is made up of 13 amino acids. Looked up from germline, CDR1 is DFQATT and CDR2 is SNEGSKA (reference sequence). Unmatched junction bases numbered 8, after V lost 4 bases and J lost 6 bases. The chain's CDR3 is CSAKRGPVSEQYF. The CDR3 coding sequence is TGCAGTGCTAAGCGGGGGCCCGTGAGCGAGCAGTACTTC.

This clonotype was seen a handful of times. The rearrangement uses TRBV2 and TRBJ1-6; D remains unclear. Per the germline V gene, CDR1 is SNHLY and CDR2 is FYNNEI. Trimming shortened V by 11 bases and J by 9 bases, and 17 bases separated the two germline ends. This CDR3 spans 13 amino acids. CDR3 DNA sequence: TGTGCCGTAAGAGCGGGGATGTCTTCACCCCTCCACTTT. Protein product: CAVRAGMSSPLHF.

This clonotype has at least ten counts. This sequence joins TRBV9 and TRBJ2-1, with D possibly TRBD2 on 6 matching bases. Germline CDR1 reads SGDLS; CDR2 reads YYNGEE. This CDR3 has 14 residues. V lost 4 bases and J 2 bases, leaving 10 bases between the germline ends. The CDR3 DNA reads TGTGCCAGCAGCCCCTGGACTACCTACAATGAGCAGTTCTTC. It codes for CASSPWTTYNEQFF. The full variable domain, completed using reference TRBV9 and TRBJ2-1, is DSGVTQTPKHLITATGQRVTLRCSPRSGDLSVYWYQQSLDQGLQFLIQYYNGEERAKGNILERFSAQQFPDLHSELNLSSLELGDSALYFCASSPWTTYNEQFFGPGTRLTVL.

This clonotype was found a few times. The rearrangement links TRBV21-1 to TRBJ1-6. TRBV21-1 is a listed pseudogene. There are 15 residues in the CDR3. In DNA, the CDR3 is TGTGCCAGCAGCGGGGGGAGCTCCTATAATTCACCCCTCCACTTT. Amino acids: CASSGGSSYNSPLHF.

This clonotype was counted a few times. CDR3 sequence (DNA): TGTGCCAGCAGCTCCCTGTCTCTCTACACCTTC. It yields the protein CASSSLSLYTF. The gene calls are TRBV3-1 and TRBJ1-2; D is ambiguous. The CDR3 contains 11 residues. Trimming cost V 5 bases and J 10 bases, with 11 bases left between them. Germline V gene sequence: CDR1 LGHDT, CDR2 YNNKEL (reference sequence).

The J gene is TRBJ1-1, the V gene TRBV7-3, with D possibly matching TRBD1 (5 bases). Trimming pared 7 bases from V and 3 bases from J, leaving 24 bases between. Germline CDR1 reads SGHTA; CDR2 reads FQGTGA. The CDR3 runs to 17 residues. Here the CDR3 DNA reads TGTGCCAGCACCCAACATCCAGGGCAGCGAGGGGACACTGAAGCTTTCTTT. Translation: CASTQHPGQRGDTEAFF.

This clonotype was counted ten times or more. The V and J genes are TRBV12-3 or TRBV12-4 and TRBJ2-1; 9 bases are shared with TRBD2. CDR3 length equals 15 residues. Germline trimming cut 1 base from V and 4 bases from J; bases unmatched to any gene: 2. The CDR3 region has the DNA TGTGCCAGCAGTTTAGGGCTAGCGGGGTACAATGAGCAGTTCTTC. It specifies CASSLGLAGYNEQFF.

This chain joins TRBV20-1 and TRBJ2-3; D is possibly TRBD2 (5 bases). Germline CDR1 and CDR2: DFQATT and SNEGSKA (reference sequence). Trimming took off 3 bases at V and 14 bases at J, with 18 bases between the two ends. The CDR3 extends over 12 amino acids. The CDR3 coding sequence is TGCAGTGCTAGCCCCCGGGAAAGGGCGGGGTATTTT. As protein: CSASPRERAGYF.

The chain recombines TRBV15 with TRBJ2-1; D perhaps matches TRBD1 (6 bases). The CDR3 sequence is 13 residues long. Trimming took off 3 bases at V and 10 bases at J, with 13 bases between the two ends. Germline CDR1 and CDR2: LNHNV and YYDKDF (reference sequence). The chain's CDR3 is CATSSDRSTEQFF. CDR3 DNA sequence: TGTGCCACCAGCAGCGACAGGTCTACCGAGCAGTTCTTC.

This clonotype was recorded a few times. The chain employs TRBV3-1 and TRBJ2-7; 8 nucleotides agree with TRBD2. This CDR3 is built from 14 residues. The germline gives CDR1 LGHDT, CDR2 YNNKEL (reference sequence). The trim removed 4 bases at V and 3 bases at J, leaving 5 bases unmatched. CDR3 loop: CASSRTSRNYEQYF. In DNA, the CDR3 is TGTGCCAGCAGCCGGACTAGCCGAAACTACGAGCAGTACTTC.

This clonotype was seen only a few times. The V and J genes are TRBV5-6 and TRBJ2-1, with TRBD2 matching 13 bases. J was trimmed by 8 bases and V by 8 bases; bases with no gene match: 7. CDR3 length: 14 residues. Germline CDR1 reads SGHDT; CDR2 reads YYEEEE. The CDR3 loop is CASRQLAGGYEQFF. Here the CDR3 DNA reads TGTGCCAGTCGTCAACTAGCGGGAGGGTATGAGCAGTTCTTC.

The V and J genes are TRBV27 and TRBJ2-5; no definite D call. Trimming pared 5 bases from V and 7 bases from J, leaving 14 bases between. CDR3 length: 13 amino acids. Germline V CDR1 and CDR2: MNHEY, SMNVEV (reference sequence). The CDR3 is CASSGAAIGTQYF. The DNA for the CDR3 is TGTGCCAGCAGTGGTGCCGCAATCGGGACCCAGTACTTC.

This clonotype was seen repeatedly, ten times or more. The chain is built from TRBV5-1 and TRBJ1-2, with 7 positions matching TRBD1. The J segment lost 5 bases and the V segment lost 3 bases, leaving 7 bases of the junction unmatched. The CDR3 is 14 amino acids. The germline CDR1 and CDR2 sequences are SGHRS and YFSETQ. The CDR3 DNA reads TGCGCCAGCAGCTCAAGACAGGGCAAATATGGCTACACCTTC. It specifies CASSSRQGKYGYTF.

In this sample, this clonotype turned up many times. The chain is built from TRBV5-5 and TRBJ2-7; a possible D gene is TRBD2 (6 bases). Germline V gene lookup returns CDR1 SGHKS and CDR2 YYEKEE (reference sequence). V lost 5 bases to trimming and J lost 5 bases, with 20 bases between them. The length of the CDR3 is 15 residues. CDR3 nucleotide sequence: TGTGCCAGCAGGGAGGGTGTAGGGGAGCGGAACGAGCAGTACTTC. Protein product: CASREGVGERNEQYF.

The CDR3 nucleotides are TGTGCCAGCAGCTCCAGGGGAAGGTCCGACGAGCAGTACTTC. The encoded protein is CASSSRGRSDEQYF. The chain employs TRBV7-6 and TRBJ2-7; the D gene is possibly TRBD1 (6 bases). V was shortened by 4 bases and J by 5 bases, with 15 bases between the two germline ends. The CDR3 is 14 residues long. Germline CDR1 is SGHVS and CDR2 is FNYEAQ.

V and J are TRBV12-3 or TRBV12-4 and TRBJ1-2; the match to TRBD1 covers 7 bases. V lost 6 bases to trimming and J lost 8 bases; unmatched junction nucleotides: 12. The CDR3 has 14 residues. CDR3 in DNA: TGTGCCAGCAGCTGGGACAGTACCGTCGGCGGCTACACCTTC. This translates into CASSWDSTVGGYTF.

The chain combines TRBV12-3 or TRBV12-4 with TRBJ1-1; D call uncertain. The V gene lost 4 bases and the J gene lost 0 bases, with 6 bases spanning the gap. This CDR3 contains 13 residues. CDR3 bases: TGTGCCAGCAGTTCTCTCCTGAACACTGAAGCTTTCTTT. This translates into CASSSLLNTEAFF.

This clonotype was detected many times. The CDR3 sequence: CSVEFEGGREQYF. The CDR3 DNA sequence: TGCAGCGTTGAGTTTGAGGGAGGTCGCGAGCAGTACTTC. This chain connects TRBV29-1 to TRBJ2-7; D is possibly TRBD2 (6 bases). Germline lookup yields CDR1 SQVTM and CDR2 ANQGSEA. The V and J ends lost 3 bases and 6 bases respectively, with 15 bases between them. The CDR3 covers 13 residues.

This clonotype was observed a few times. The chain links TRBV6-1 to TRBJ2-1, with TRBD2 identical over 9 bases. The CDR3 is made up of 17 amino acids. With 7 bases clipped from V and 3 bases from J, the junction kept 13 bases outside the gene matches. CDR1 and CDR2 (germline): MNHNS, SASEGT. The CDR3 here is CASKSGGPRHDYNEQFF. The CDR3 DNA is TGTGCCAGCAAGAGCGGGGGGCCCCGCCACGACTACAATGAGCAGTTCTTC.

The gene calls are TRBV20-1 and TRBJ2-3; TRBD1 might be the D (6 bases). The germline V and J ends were trimmed by 1 base and 6 bases, with 11 bases remaining between them. Looked up from germline, CDR1 is DFQATT and CDR2 is SNEGSKA (reference sequence). The CDR3 totals 13 residues. For the CDR3, the DNA is TGCAGTGCTAGAGCCCCTCAGGGGGATACGCAGTATTTT. Translated, it gives CSARAPQGDTQYF.